This TCR beta chain appears in the sequencing data of a study of cytomegalovirus exposure and HLA in healthy donors. Study-level results: Reports indicated that the classifier achieved high specificity and sensitivity in diagnosing cytomegalovirus status. Per a later analysis, HLA-associated TCR beta chains showed more clonal expansion than other, equally common TCR beta chains.

This clone was observed a few times. Its matching antigen is unknown. Primers: 60 Vbeta forward and 13 Jbeta reverse. Here immunoSEQ multiplex PCR was the method, and the copy in TCRdb shows in-frame clones only, minus some. The sample lists some 130,000 clones; approximately 80% were seen once. CDR3 length: 15 residues. After removal of 6 bases from V and 3 bases from J, the junction contained 9 bases not matched to a gene. The germline V gene has CDR1 LNHDA and CDR2 SQIVND (reference sequence). The chain employs TRBV19 and TRBJ2-3; TRBD1 matches at 7 bases. Sequencing was performed on PBMCs. The receptor's source is a male donor in good health and CMV-seropositive. The CDR3 loop is CASSVTGVTTDTQYF. CDR3 bases: TGTGCCAGTAGCGTCACAGGGGTAACGACAGATACGCAGTATTTT.